The 2 T cell receptor beta chains below were found in one sample sequenced in a study of blood T cell repertoires in COVID-19. Sequencing was performed with immunoSEQ multiplex PCR; in TCRdb, only in-frame clones are kept and a portion is missing. The table has 110,000 or so clones, around nine tenths seen once. The sequenced material came from peripheral blood. The receptors come from a woman in her 70s who had recovered from COVID-19.

The chain couples TRBV6-5 to TRBJ1-1; the match to TRBD1 covers 9 bases. The trim removed 6 bases at V and 4 bases at J, leaving 6 bases unmatched. The CDR3 spans 14 residues. Germline assignment: CDR1 MNHEY and CDR2 SVGAGI. In DNA form, the CDR3 reads TGTGCCAGCAGCCGGGACAGGGAAGGCACTGAAGCTTTCTTT. This sequence encodes CASSRDREGTEAFF.

This chain links TRBV18 with TRBJ1-6, with a tentative D call TRBD1 (6 bases). The germline V gene has CDR1 KGHSH and CDR2 LQKENI. V was clipped by 4 bases and J by 11 bases, with 15 bases between them. The CDR3 covers 14 residues. The CDR3 nucleotides are TGTGCCAGCTCACGGGGACAACCGGAGGCACCCCTCCACTTT. Protein product: CASSRGQPEAPLHF.